This TCR beta chain emerged from a study of T cell responses to AZD1222 COVID-19 vaccine. Findings of the study overall: It was only after the peak T cell response that any repertoires were sampled. Receipt of two AZD1222 doses was followed by a rise in Spike-specific TCR breadth and depth.

For this clone: What it binds is unknown.

The assay was immunoSEQ multiplex PCR, and TCRdb's table has in-frame clones only and misses some. The sample includes 130,000 or so clones, 89% seen only once; the top ten take around 9.5%. The CDR3 runs to 16 residues. Trimming shortened V by 2 bases and J by 7 bases, and 21 bases separated the two germline ends. The V gene's germline CDR1 is SQVTM and CDR2 ANQGSEA. This receptor was obtained from an adult who received the AZD1222 COVID-19 vaccine. The sequenced sample was peripheral blood, obtained 28 days after the second AZD1222 dose. The gene calls are TRBV29-1 and TRBJ2-1, with D perhaps assigned TRBD1 or TRBD2 (5 bases each). The CDR3 sequence is CSVEFPAGGVINEQFF. The DNA for the CDR3 is TGCAGCGTTGAATTTCCAGCTGGGGGAGTAATAAATGAGCAGTTCTTC.